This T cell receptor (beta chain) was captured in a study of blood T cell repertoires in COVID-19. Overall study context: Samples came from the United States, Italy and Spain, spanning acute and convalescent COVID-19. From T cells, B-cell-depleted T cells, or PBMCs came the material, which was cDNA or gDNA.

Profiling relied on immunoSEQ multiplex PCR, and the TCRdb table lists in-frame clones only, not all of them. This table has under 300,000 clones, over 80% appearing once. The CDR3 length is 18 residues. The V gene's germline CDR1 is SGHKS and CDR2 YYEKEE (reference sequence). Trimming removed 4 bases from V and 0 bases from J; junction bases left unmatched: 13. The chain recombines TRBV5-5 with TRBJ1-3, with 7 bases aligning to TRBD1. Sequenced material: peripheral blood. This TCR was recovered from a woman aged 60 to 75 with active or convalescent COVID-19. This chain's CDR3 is CASSPSPGQTSSGNTIYF. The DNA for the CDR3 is TGTGCCAGCAGCCCGTCCCCGGGACAGACAAGCTCTGGAAACACCATATATTTT.